The rows below give T cell receptor beta chains drawn from one sample of a study of shared clonotypes between healthy human individuals. Produced via immunoSEQ multiplex PCR; TCRdb's table is partial and in-frame only. The data hold millions of clones, with over 90% observed a single time. The sequencing input was naive CD4+ T cells from PBMCs. These TCRs come from a man aged 18 to 29 in good health. Some clones in this sample may be carry-over from other donors' samples. Both conserved end residues are part of each CDR3. D genes are given only for firm matches. Clone size is stated in some rows and not others, as once, few, many or a class when expanded.

CDR3	DNA	V	length	D	size	J
CASSLRVSSYEQYF	TGCGCCAGCTCCCTTAGGGTTAGCTCCTACGAGCAGTACTTC	TRBV5-1	14	NA	NA	TRBJ2-7
CSLRVSYNEQFF	TGCAGCCTCAGGGTATCCTACAATGAGCAGTTCTTC	TRBV29-1	12	NA	NA	TRBJ2-1
CASSDTRGESTDTQYF	TGTGCCAGCAGTGATACGAGGGGGGAGAGCACAGATACGCAGTATTTT	TRBV25-1	16	NA	NA	TRBJ2-3
CASSSRKREAYDEQYF	TGTGCCAGCAGTTCACGGAAGCGGGAGGCCTACGACGAGCAGTACTTC	TRBV6-5	16	TRBD2	NA	TRBJ2-7
CASSDRQMGEQYF	TGTGCCAGCAGCGACCGGCAGATGGGGGAGCAGTACTTC	TRBV6-5	13	NA	NA	TRBJ2-7
CASSPPQRILYNEQFF	TGTGCCAGCAGTCCCCCCCAGCGGATACTTTACAATGAGCAGTTCTTC	TRBV28	16	NA	NA	TRBJ2-1
CAISLAGANTGELFF	TGTGCCATCTCCTTAGCGGGGGCGAACACCGGGGAGCTGTTTTTT	TRBV10-3	15	TRBD2	NA	TRBJ2-2
CASTASGYNEQFF	TGCGCCAGCACCGCTAGCGGCTACAATGAGCAGTTCTTC	TRBV5-1	13	TRBD2	NA	TRBJ2-1
CASSQGTSLNYGYTF	TGTGCCAGCAGCCAGGGGACATCATTAAACTATGGCTACACCTTC	TRBV4-2	15	NA	once	TRBJ1-2
CASSVVGRTRANYGYTF	TGTGCCAGTAGTGTTGTCGGCCGGACAAGAGCTAACTATGGCTACACCTTC	TRBV19	17	NA	NA	TRBJ1-2
CASSLRALAGGSYEQYF	TGTGCCAGCAGTTTACGGGCCCTAGCGGGAGGCTCGTACGAGCAGTACTTC	TRBV2	17	TRBD2	NA	TRBJ2-7
CASSLAGTEETQYF	TGTGCCAGCAGCTTAGCCGGGACCGAAGAGACCCAGTACTTC	TRBV7-8	14	NA	NA	TRBJ2-5